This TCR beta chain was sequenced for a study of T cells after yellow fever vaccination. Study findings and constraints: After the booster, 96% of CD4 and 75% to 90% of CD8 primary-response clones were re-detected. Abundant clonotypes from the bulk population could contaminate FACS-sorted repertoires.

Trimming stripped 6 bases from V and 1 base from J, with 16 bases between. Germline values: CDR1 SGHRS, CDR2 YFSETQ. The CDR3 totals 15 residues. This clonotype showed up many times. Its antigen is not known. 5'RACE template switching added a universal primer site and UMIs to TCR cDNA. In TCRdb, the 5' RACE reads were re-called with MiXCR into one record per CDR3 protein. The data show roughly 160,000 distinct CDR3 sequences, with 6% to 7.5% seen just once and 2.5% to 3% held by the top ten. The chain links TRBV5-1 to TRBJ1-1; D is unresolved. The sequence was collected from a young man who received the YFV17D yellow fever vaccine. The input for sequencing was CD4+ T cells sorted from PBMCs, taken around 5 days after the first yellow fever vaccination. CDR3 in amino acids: CASIPTPAENTEAFF. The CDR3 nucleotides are TGCGCCAGCATACCAACCCCGGCCGAGAACACTGAAGCTTTCTTT.